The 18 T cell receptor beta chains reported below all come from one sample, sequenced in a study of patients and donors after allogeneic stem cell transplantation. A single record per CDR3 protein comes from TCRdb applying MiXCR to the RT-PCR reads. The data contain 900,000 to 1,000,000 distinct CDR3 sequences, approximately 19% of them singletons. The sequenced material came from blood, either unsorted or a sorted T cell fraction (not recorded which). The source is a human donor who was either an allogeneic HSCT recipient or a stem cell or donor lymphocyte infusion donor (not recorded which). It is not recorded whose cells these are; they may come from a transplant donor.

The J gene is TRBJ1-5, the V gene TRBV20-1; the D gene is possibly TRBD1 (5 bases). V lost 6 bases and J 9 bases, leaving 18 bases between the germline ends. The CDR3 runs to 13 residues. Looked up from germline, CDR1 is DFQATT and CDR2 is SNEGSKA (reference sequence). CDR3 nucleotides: TGCAGTGCCCGGGGGGGGAGCCTGGGGCCCCAGCATTTT. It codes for CSARGGSLGPQHF.

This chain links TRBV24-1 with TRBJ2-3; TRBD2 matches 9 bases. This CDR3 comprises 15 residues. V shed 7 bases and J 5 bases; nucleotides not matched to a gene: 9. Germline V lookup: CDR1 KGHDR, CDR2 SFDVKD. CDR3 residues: CATRAGGRAGDTQYF. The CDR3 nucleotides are TGTGCCACCAGGGCCGGCGGGAGGGCGGGAGATACGCAGTATTTT.

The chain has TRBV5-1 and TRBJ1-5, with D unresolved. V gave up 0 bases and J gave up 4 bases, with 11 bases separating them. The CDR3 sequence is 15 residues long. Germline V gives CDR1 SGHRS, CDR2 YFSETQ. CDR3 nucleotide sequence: TGCGCCAGCAGCTTGGAGCCAGCGACAAATCAGCCCCAGCATTTT. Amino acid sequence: CASSLEPATNQPQHF.

The CDR3 nucleotides are TGTGCCAGCTCAAAGACAGGGAGGAGAGACATTCAGTACTTC. Its translation is CASSKTGRRDIQYF. The V and J genes are TRBV18 and TRBJ2-4; D might be TRBD1 (7 bases). The V gene's germline CDR1 is KGHSH and CDR2 LQKENI. This CDR3 region has 14 residues. V lost 5 bases, J lost 8 bases, and 16 bases lay in between. Using reference TRBV18 and TRBJ2-4 for the parts outside the CDR3, the full variable domain is NAGVMQNPRHLVRRRGQEARLRCSPMKGHSHVYWYRQLPEEGLKFMVYLQKENIIDESGMPKERFSAEFPKEGPSILRIQQVVRGDSAAYFCASSKTGRRDIQYFGAGTRLSVL.

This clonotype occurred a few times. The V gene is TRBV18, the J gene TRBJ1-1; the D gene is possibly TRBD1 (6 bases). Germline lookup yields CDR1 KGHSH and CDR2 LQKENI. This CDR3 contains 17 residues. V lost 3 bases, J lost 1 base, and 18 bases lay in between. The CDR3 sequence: CASSPSFPGQANTEAFF. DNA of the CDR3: TGTGCCAGCTCACCTTCTTTCCCGGGACAAGCGAACACTGAAGCTTTCTTT.

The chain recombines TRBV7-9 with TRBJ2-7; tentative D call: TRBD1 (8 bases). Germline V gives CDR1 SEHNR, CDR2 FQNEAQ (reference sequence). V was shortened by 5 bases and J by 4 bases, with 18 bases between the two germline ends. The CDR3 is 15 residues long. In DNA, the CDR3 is TGTGCCAGCAGCGGAGAACTACAGGGGGGGTACGAGCAGTACTTC. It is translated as CASSGELQGGYEQYF. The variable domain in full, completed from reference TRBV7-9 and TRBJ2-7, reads DTGVSQNPRHKITKRGQNVTFRCDPISEHNRLYWYRQTLGQGPEFLTYFQNEAQLEKSRLLSDRFSAERPKGSFSTLEIQRTEQGDSAMYLCASSGELQGGYEQYFGPGTRLTVT.

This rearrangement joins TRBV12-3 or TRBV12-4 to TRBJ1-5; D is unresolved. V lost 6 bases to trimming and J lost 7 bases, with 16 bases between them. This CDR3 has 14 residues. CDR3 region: CASSPGGVRQPQHF. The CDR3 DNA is TGTGCCAGCAGCCCGGGTGGGGTCCGACAGCCCCAGCATTTT.

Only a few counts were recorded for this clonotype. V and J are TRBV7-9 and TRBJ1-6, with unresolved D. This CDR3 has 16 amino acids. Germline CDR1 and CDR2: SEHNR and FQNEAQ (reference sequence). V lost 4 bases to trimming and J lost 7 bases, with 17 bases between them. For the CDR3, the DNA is TGTGCCAGCAGCTCACATTCTTGGGTGCCCAATTCACCCCTCCACTTT. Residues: CASSSHSWVPNSPLHF.

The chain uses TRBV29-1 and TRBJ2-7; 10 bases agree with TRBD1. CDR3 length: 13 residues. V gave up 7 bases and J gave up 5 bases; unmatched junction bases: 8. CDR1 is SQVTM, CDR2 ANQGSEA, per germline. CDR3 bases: TGCAGCGCCTTGGGGGACAGGGGACACGAGCAGTACTTC. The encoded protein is CSALGDRGHEQYF.

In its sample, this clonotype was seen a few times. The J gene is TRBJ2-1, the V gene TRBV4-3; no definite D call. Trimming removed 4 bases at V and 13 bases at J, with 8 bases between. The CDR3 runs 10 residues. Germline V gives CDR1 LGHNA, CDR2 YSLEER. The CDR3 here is CASSPTPQFF. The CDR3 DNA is TGCGCCAGCAGCCCGACCCCCCAGTTCTTC.

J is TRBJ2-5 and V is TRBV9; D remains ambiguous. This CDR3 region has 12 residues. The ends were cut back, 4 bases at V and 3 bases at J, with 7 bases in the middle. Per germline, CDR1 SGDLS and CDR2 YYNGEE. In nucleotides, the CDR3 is TGTGCCAGCAGCACGGACGAAGAGACCCAGTACTTC. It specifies CASSTDEETQYF.

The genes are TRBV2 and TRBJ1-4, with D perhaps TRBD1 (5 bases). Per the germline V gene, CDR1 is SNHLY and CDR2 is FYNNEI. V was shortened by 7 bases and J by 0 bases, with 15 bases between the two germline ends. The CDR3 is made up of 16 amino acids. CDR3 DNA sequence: TGTGCCAGCACCCCCTATGGGGGTTCAACTAATGAAAAACTGTTTTTT. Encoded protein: CASTPYGGSTNEKLFF.

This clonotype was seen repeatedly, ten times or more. This CDR3 reads CSATTGGNQPQHF. CDR3 nucleotides: TGCAGCGCCACGACAGGGGGGAATCAGCCCCAGCATTTT. This sequence joins TRBV20-1 and TRBJ1-5, with 9 bases matching TRBD1. The CDR3 runs 13 residues. The germline V gene encodes CDR1 DFQATT and CDR2 SNEGSKA (reference sequence).

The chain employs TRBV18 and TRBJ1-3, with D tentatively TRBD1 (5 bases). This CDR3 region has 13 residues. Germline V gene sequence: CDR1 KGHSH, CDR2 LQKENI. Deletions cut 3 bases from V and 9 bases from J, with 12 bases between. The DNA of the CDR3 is TGTGCCAGCTCACCCCGGGACCGGCCCACCATATATTTT. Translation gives CASSPRDRPTIYF. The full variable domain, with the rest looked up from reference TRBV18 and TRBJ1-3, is NAGVMQNPRHLVRRRGQEARLRCSPMKGHSHVYWYRQLPEEGLKFMVYLQKENIIDESGMPKERFSAEFPKEGPSILRIQQVVRGDSAAYFCASSPRDRPTIYFGEGSWLTVV.

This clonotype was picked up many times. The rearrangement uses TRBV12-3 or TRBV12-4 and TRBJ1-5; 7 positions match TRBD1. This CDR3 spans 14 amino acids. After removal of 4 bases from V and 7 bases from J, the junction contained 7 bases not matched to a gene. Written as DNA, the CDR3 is TGTGCCAGCAGTTCCGACAGGGTTGTGCAGCCCCAGCATTTT. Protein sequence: CASSSDRVVQPQHF.

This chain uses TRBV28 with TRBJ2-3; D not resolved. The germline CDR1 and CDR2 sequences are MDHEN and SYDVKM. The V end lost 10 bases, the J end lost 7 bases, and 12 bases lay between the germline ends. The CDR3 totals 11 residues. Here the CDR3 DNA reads TGTGCCACCACCGGACGACATACGCAGTATTTT. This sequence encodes CATTGRHTQYF. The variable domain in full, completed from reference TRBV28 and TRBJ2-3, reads DVKVTQSSRYLVKRTGEKVFLECVQDMDHENMFWYRQDPGLGLRLIYFSYDVKMKEKGDIPEGYSVSREKKERFSLILESASTNQTSMYLCATTGRHTQYFGPGTRLTVL.

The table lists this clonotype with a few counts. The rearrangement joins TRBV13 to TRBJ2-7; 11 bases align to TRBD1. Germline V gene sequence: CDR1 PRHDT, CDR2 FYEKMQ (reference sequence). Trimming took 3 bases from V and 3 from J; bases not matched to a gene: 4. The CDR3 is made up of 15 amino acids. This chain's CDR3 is CASSFGDRGDYEQYF. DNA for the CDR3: TGTGCCAGCAGCTTTGGGGACAGGGGGGACTACGAGCAGTACTTC.

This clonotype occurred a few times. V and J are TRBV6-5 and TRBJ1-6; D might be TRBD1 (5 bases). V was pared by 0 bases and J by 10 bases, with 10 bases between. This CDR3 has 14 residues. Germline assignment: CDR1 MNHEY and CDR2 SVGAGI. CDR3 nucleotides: TGTGCCAGCAGTTACTCGGGGGTAAAGTCACCCCTCCACTTT. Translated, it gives CASSYSGVKSPLHF.